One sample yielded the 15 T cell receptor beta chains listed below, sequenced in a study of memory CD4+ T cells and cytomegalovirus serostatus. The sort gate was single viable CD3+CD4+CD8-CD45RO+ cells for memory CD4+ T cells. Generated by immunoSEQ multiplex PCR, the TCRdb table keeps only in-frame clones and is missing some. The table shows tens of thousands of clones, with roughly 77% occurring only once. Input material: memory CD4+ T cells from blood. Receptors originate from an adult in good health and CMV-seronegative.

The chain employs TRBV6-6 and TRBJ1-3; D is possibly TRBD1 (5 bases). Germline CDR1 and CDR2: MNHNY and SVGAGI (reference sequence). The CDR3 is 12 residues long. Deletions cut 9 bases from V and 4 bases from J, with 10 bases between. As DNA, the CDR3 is TGTGCCAGTAGGGACCGAGGAAACACCATATATTTT. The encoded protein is CASRDRGNTIYF.

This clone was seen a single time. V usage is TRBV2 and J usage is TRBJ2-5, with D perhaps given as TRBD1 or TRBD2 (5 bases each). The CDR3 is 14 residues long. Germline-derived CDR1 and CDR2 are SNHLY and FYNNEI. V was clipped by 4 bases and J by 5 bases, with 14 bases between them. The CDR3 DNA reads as TGTGCCAGCAGTGGGCTCGTTGGGGGTGAGACCCAGTACTTC. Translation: CASSGLVGGETQYF.

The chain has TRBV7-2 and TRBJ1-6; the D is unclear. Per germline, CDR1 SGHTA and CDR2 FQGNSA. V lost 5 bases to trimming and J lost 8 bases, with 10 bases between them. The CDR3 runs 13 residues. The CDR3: CASSPDPYSPLHF. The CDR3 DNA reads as TGTGCCAGCAGCCCGGACCCATATTCACCCCTCCACTTT.

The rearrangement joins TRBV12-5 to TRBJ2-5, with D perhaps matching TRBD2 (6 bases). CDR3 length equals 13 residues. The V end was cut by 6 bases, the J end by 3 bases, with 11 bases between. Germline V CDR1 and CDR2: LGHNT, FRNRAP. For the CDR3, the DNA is TGTGCTAGTGGACTCGGGGGAGAAGAGACCCAGTACTTC. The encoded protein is CASGLGGEETQYF.

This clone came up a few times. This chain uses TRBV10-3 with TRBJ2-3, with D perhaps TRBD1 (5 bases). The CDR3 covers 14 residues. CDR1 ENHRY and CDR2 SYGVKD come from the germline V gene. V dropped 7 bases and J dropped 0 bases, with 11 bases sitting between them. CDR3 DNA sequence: TGTGCCATCAAAGGGGCTTTTAGCACAGATACGCAGTATTTT. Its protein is CAIKGAFSTDTQYF.

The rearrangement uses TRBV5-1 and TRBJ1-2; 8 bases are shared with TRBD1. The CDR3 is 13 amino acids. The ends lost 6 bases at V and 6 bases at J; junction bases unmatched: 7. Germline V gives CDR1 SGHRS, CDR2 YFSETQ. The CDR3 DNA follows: TGCGCCAGCAAAGGACAGGGCTGGGATGGCTACACCTTC. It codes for CASKGQGWDGYTF.

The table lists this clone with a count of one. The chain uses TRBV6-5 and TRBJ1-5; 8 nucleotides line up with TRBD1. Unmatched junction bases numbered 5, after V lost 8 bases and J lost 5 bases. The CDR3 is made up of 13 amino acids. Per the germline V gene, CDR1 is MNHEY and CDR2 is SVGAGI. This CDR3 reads CASDSTGDQPQHF. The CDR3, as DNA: TGTGCCAGCGACTCGACAGGGGATCAGCCCCAGCATTTT.

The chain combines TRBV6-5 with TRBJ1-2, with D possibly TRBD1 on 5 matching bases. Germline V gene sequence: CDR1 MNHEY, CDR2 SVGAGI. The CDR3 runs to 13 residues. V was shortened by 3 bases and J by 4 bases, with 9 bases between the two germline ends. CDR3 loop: CASSYRGFYGYTF. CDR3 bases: TGTGCCAGCAGTTATCGGGGGTTCTATGGCTACACCTTC.

The CDR3 nucleotides are TGTGCCAGCAGCGCCCTCGGGAGGGGGAGCACTGAAGCTTTCTTT. Protein: CASSALGRGSTEAFF. The chain carries TRBV4-2 and TRBJ1-1, with D possibly matching TRBD1 (6 bases). The CDR3 totals 15 residues. Trimming took off 5 bases at V and 4 bases at J, with 17 bases between the two ends. From germline, CDR1 is LGHNA and CDR2 YNFKEQ.

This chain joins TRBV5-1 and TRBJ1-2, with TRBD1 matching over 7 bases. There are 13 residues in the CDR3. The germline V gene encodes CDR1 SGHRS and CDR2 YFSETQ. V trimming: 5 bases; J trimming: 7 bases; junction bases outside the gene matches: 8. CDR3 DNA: TGCGCCAGCAGGGGACAGCCCCAGGGTGGCTACACCTTC. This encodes CASRGQPQGGYTF.

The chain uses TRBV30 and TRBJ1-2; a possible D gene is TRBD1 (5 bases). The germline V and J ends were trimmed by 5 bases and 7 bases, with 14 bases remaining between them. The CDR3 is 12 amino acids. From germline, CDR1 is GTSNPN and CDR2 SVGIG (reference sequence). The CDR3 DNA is TGTGCCTGGCAAACTCAGGGTCTTGGCTACACCTTC. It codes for CAWQTQGLGYTF.

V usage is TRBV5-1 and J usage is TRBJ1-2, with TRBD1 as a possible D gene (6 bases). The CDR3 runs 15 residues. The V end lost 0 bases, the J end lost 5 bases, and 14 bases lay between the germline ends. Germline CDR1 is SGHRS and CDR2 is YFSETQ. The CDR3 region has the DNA TGCGCCAGCAGCTTGGTCGGACAGCAAATTTATGGCTACACCTTC. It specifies CASSLVGQQIYGYTF. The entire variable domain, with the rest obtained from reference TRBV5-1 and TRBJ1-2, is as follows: KAGVTQTPRYLIKTRGQQVTLSCSPISGHRSVSWYQQTPGQGLQFLFEYFSETQRNKGNFPGRFSGRQFSNSRSEMNVSTLELGDSALYLCASSLVGQQIYGYTFGSGTRLTVV.

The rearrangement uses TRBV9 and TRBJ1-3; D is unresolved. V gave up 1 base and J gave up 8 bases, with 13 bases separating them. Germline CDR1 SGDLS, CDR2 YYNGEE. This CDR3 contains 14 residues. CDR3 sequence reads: CASSVRELEDTIYF. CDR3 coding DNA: TGTGCCAGCAGCGTAAGGGAGCTGGAAGACACCATATATTTT. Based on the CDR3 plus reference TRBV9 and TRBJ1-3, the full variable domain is DSGVTQTPKHLITATGQRVTLRCSPRSGDLSVYWYQQSLDQGLQFLIQYYNGEERAKGNILERFSAQQFPDLHSELNLSSLELGDSALYFCASSVRELEDTIYFGEGSWLTVV.

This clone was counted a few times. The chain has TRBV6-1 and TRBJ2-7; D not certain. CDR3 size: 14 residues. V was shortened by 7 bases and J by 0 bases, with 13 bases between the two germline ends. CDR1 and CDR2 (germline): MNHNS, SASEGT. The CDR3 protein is CASTLSDASYEQYF. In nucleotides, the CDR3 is TGTGCCAGCACTCTATCGGACGCCTCCTACGAGCAGTACTTC.

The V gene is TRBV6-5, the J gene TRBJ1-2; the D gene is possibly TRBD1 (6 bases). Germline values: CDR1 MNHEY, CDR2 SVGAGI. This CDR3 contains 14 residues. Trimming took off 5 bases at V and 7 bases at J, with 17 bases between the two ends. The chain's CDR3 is CASSIQQGPIGYTF. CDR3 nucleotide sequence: TGTGCCAGCAGTATCCAACAGGGACCGATTGGCTACACCTTC.